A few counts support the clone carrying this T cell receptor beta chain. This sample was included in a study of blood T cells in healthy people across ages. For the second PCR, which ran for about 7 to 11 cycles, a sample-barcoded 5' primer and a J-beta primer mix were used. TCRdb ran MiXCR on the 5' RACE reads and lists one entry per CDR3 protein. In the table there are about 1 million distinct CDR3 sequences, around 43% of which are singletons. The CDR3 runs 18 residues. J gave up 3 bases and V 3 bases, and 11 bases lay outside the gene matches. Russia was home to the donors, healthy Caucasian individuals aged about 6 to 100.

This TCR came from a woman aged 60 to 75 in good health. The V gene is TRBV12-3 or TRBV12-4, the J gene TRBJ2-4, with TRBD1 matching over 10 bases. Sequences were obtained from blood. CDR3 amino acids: CASSLKVLGTGVKNIQYF. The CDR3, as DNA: TGTGCCAGCAGTTTGAAGGTGTTAGGGACAGGGGTCAAAAACATTCAGTACTTC.